The source of this T cell receptor (beta chain) is a study of blood T cells in healthy people across ages. CDR3 length: 15 amino acids. The ends were cut back, 3 bases at V and 7 bases at J, with 19 bases in the middle. Germline CDR1 is SGHRS and CDR2 is YFSETQ. About this clonotype itself: No antigen is known for it.

Study findings and constraints: Naive T cell percentage by flow cytometry tracked strongly with beta diversity.

The authors drew 8.5 to 10 milliliters of peripheral blood from each donor. A second PCR of roughly 7 to 11 cycles used a sample-barcoded 5' primer and a J-beta primer mix. Using its own MiXCR run on the 5' RACE reads, TCRdb lists one record per CDR3 protein. In the table there are roughly 830,000 distinct CDR3 sequences, 62% of which are singletons. The rearrangement uses TRBV5-1 and TRBJ1-1, with D possibly being TRBD1 (5 bases). The clonotype originates from a man in his thirties or forties in good health. Sequenced sample: blood. The CDR3 nucleotides read TGCGCCAGCAGCTCCACCGGAGGGGCCGGGAGTGAAGCTTTCTTT. Protein sequence: CASSSTGGAGSEAFF.